The 7 T cell receptor beta chains below come from one sample, sequenced in a study of blood T cell repertoires in COVID-19. The assay was immunoSEQ multiplex PCR, and TCRdb's table has in-frame clones only and misses some. Among 130,000 to 150,000 clones listed, roughly four fifths were seen once. Sequenced: peripheral blood. The receptors were sampled from a woman at least 80 years old with acute or convalescent COVID-19.

This clone was picked up one time. The gene calls are TRBV4-1 and TRBJ2-7; D is possibly TRBD1 (6 bases). This CDR3 region has 14 residues. V lost 1 base and J lost 1, with 8 bases in between. The V gene's germline CDR1 is MGHRA and CDR2 YSYEKL. The CDR3 loop reads CASSQARGSYEQYF. The DNA for the CDR3 is TGCGCCAGCAGCCAAGCGAGGGGGTCCTACGAGCAGTACTTC.

This chain links TRBV7-9 with TRBJ1-2; D remains unclear. V was pared by 5 bases and J by 4 bases, with 8 bases between. Germline CDR1 and CDR2: SEHNR and FQNEAQ (reference sequence). The CDR3 sequence is 12 residues long. The CDR3 loop reads CASSAGIYGYTF. DNA for the CDR3: TGTGCCAGCAGCGCCGGGATCTATGGCTACACCTTC.

This chain joins TRBV3-1 (or the pseudogene TRBV3-2) and TRBJ2-3; no definite D call. Trimming removed 6 bases from V and 3 bases from J, with 13 bases in between. CDR3 length: 14 residues. Germline V gene data show CDR1 as LGHDT and CDR2 as YNNKEL (reference sequence). CDR3 protein: CASSQRAGTDTQYF. In DNA form, the CDR3 reads TGTGCCAGCAGTCAAAGAGCAGGAACAGATACGCAGTATTTT.

This clone was recorded once. The chain is built from TRBV6-5 and TRBJ1-6; D is undetermined. Germline CDR1 reads MNHEY; CDR2 reads SVGAGI. The CDR3 runs 14 residues. V lost 0 bases to trimming and J lost 14 bases, with 14 bases between them. The CDR3 sequence is CASSYSNGSGTLHF. Here the CDR3 DNA reads TGTGCCAGCAGTTACTCGAACGGTTCGGGAACCCTCCACTTT.

The V gene is TRBV12-3 or TRBV12-4, the J gene TRBJ2-7; 9 bases match TRBD1. V was clipped by 6 bases and J by 10 bases; unmatched bases: 10. This CDR3 is built from 13 residues. The DNA of the CDR3 is TGTGCCAGCAGCCGCGGACAGGGGATGGCCCAGTACTTC. Translating gives CASSRGQGMAQYF.

The chain employs TRBV7-9 and TRBJ1-1; D remains unclear. V gave up 5 bases and J gave up 1 base, with 14 bases separating them. The CDR3 is made up of 15 amino acids. The germline CDR1 and CDR2 sequences are SEHNR and FQNEAQ (reference sequence). In nucleotides, the CDR3 is TGTGCCAGCAGCCCTAGCCCGGAGAGGAACACTGAAGCTTTCTTT. Translation: CASSPSPERNTEAFF.

The rearrangement uses TRBV2 and TRBJ2-1; D is perhaps TRBD2 (5 bases). This CDR3 has 13 residues. V dropped 7 bases and J dropped 9 bases, with 16 bases sitting between them. Germline CDR1 SNHLY, CDR2 FYNNEI. CDR3 loop: CASILGGGGEQFF. CDR3 sequence (DNA): TGTGCCAGCATCCTAGGAGGAGGTGGTGAGCAGTTCTTC.